This TCR beta chain was sequenced during a study of vaccination and CD4 T cells after COVID-19. Study observations and caveats: The great majority, 304 of 307 vaccine-specific clones, proved spike mono-reactive in convalescent patients. Investigators enrolled relatively few convalescent patients and included no early post-infection timepoints.

The CDR3 is 15 amino acids. Germline CDR1 reads MDHEN; CDR2 reads SYDVKM. Cultured CD4+ T cell DNA was sequenced using the Oncomine TCR Beta short-read assay. The template was genomic DNA from cultured CD4+ T cells. TCRdb recomputed calls from the PCR reads with MiXCR, one row per CDR3 protein. The repertoire has around 26,000 distinct CDR3 sequences, about 60% of them found once; the top ten carry about 7.8%. For this clonotype: What it binds is unknown. One end of the junction fails to match germline, which may point to a read error.

Treatment here: 10-day PBMC culture with coronavirus spike peptide pools or control peptides (ViraFEST assay). Recorded positive PCR dates fall between March and December 2020, preceding US Alpha, Beta and Delta variants. This chain joins TRBV28 and TRBJ1-1, with no clear D. The sequence derives from a human donor who had recovered from COVID-19. Sample: CD4+ T cells from blood, cultured in vitro. CDR3 nucleotides: TGTGCCAGCTGTTTGGCAACTTTTTCGAACACTGAAGCTTTCTTT. Amino acid sequence: CASCLATFSNTEAFF.